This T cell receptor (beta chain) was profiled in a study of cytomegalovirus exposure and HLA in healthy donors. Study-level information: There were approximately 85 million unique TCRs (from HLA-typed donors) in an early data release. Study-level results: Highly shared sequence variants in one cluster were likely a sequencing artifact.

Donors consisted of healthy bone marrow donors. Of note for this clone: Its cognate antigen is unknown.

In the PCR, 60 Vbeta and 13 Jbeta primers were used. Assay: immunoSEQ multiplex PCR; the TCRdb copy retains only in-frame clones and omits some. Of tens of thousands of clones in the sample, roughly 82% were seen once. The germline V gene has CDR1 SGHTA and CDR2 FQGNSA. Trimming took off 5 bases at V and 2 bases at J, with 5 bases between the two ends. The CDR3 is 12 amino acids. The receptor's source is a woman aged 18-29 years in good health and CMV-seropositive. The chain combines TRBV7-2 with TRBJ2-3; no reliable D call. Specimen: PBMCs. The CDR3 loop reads CASSPFTDTQYF. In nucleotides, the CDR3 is TGTGCCAGCAGCCCCTTCACAGATACGCAGTATTTT. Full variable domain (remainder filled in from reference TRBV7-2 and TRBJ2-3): GAGVSQSPSNKVTEKGKDVELRCDPISGHTALYWYRQSLGQGLEFLIYFQGNSAPDKSGLPSDRFSAERTGGSVSTLTIQRTQQEDSAVYLCASSPFTDTQYFGPGTRLTVL.